This T cell receptor beta chain was documented in a study of identical twins. This clonotype was detected only a few times. The V gene end was trimmed by 6 bases and the J gene end by 8 bases; junction bases not matched to a gene: 11. This CDR3 spans 14 amino acids. TCRdb processed the 5' RACE reads anew with MiXCR; each CDR3 protein has one entry. In the table there are 520,000 or so distinct CDR3 sequences, less than 25% of which are singletons. The sample was also reused in another study, on T cells expressing NK-cell markers.

The TCR sequence derives from a woman between 18 and 29 years old in good health. The chain has TRBV12-3 or TRBV12-4 and TRBJ2-3; 7 positions agree with TRBD2. The specimen sequenced was CD4+ T cells sorted from blood. The CDR3 is CASRLGGSGTTQYF. Written as DNA, the CDR3 is TGTGCCAGCAGACTGGGAGGGTCAGGAACTACGCAGTATTTT.